A single sample is the source of the 6 T cell receptor beta chains below, sequenced in a study of CD8+ T cells in alopecia areata. cDNA reverse transcribed from extracted RNA served as the sequencing template. Only in-frame clones appear in the TCRdb table, and some are missing; sequencing was by immunoSEQ multiplex PCR. The sample holds under 350,000 clones; roughly 60% are singletons and the top ten take about 1.7%. The sample's treatment: oral pan-JAK inhibitor, 5-10 mg twice daily. The sequenced sample was CD4+ T cells sorted from blood, obtained at week 24, from a patient treated with tofacitinib. Source of these receptors: a human donor with alopecia areata.

A few counts support this clone. The rearrangement joins TRBV25-1 to TRBJ2-5; a possible D gene is TRBD1 (6 bases). There are 14 residues in the CDR3. V lost 5 bases and J 5 bases, leaving 15 bases between the germline ends. The germline V gene has CDR1 MGHDK and CDR2 SYGVNS. As DNA, the CDR3 is TGTGCCAGCAGTCTCCAGGGGAGTGGGGAGACCCAGTACTTC. It translates to CASSLQGSGETQYF.

This clone appeared once. The rearrangement links TRBV27 to TRBJ2-3; 9 bases fit TRBD1. CDR1 and CDR2 from the germline V gene are MNHEY and SMNVEV (reference sequence). J was trimmed by 2 bases and V by 5 bases; bases with no gene match: 5. The CDR3 runs to 15 residues. Here the CDR3 reads CASSPDRGPTDTQYF. As DNA, the CDR3 is TGTGCCAGCAGTCCGGACAGGGGACCCACAGATACGCAGTATTTT.

This clone was seen a few times. A read error may produce the germline difference seen at one junction end. This sequence joins TRBV2 and TRBJ2-4; TRBD2 might be the D (6 bases). The length of the CDR3 is 13 residues. In germline, CDR1 is SNHLY, CDR2 FYNNEI. The CDR3: CASSVGGARIPYF. CDR3 DNA sequence: TGTGCCAGCAGTGTCGGGGGTGCACGGATTCCGTACTTC.

The V and J genes are TRBV30 and TRBJ2-1, with D possibly called TRBD1 or TRBD2 (6 bases each). Germline V gene data show CDR1 as GTSNPN and CDR2 as SVGIG (reference sequence). This CDR3 is built from 16 residues. The ends were cut back, 1 base at V and 2 bases at J, with 15 bases in the middle. For the CDR3, the DNA is TGTGCCTGGAGTGGGCGGGACACCTTCCCCTACAATGAGCAGTTCTTC. This gives the protein CAWSGRDTFPYNEQFF.

This rearrangement joins TRBV19 to TRBJ1-2; possible D gene TRBD1, 5 bases. The CDR3 contains 15 residues. V was pared by 3 bases and J by 3 bases, with 14 bases between. Germline CDR1 and CDR2: LNHDA and SQIVND (reference sequence). This CDR3 reads CASSMKTGRDYGYTF. For the CDR3, the DNA is TGTGCCAGTAGTATGAAAACAGGACGAGACTATGGCTACACCTTC.

The chain has TRBV7-9 and TRBJ2-5; TRBD1 might be the D (6 bases). The ends were cut back, 2 bases at V and 5 bases at J, with 12 bases in the middle. Looked up from germline, CDR1 is SEHNR and CDR2 is FQNEAQ (reference sequence). CDR3 size: 14 residues. CDR3 nucleotides: TGTGCCAGCAGCTTAAGACAGGTCATGGAGACCCAGTACTTC. This codes for CASSLRQVMETQYF.